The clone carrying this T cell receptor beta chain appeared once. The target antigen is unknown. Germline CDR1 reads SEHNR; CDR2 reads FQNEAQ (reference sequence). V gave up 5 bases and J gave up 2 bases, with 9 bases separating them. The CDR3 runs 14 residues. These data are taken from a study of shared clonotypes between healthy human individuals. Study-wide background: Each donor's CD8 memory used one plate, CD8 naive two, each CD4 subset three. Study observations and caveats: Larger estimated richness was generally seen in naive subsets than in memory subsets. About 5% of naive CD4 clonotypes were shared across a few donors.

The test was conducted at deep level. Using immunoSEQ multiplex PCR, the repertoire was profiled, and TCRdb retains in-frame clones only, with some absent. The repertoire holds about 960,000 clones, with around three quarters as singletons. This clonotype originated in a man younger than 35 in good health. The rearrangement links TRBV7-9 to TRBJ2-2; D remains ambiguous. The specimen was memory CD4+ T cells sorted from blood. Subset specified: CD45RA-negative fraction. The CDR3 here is CASSGDGNTGELFF. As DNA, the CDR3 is TGTGCCAGCAGCGGCGACGGAAACACCGGGGAGCTGTTTTTT.